The source of this T cell receptor beta chain is a study of T cells expressing NK-cell markers. Whole-study context: Of eight sequenced donors, seven were HCMV-seropositive and one HCMV-seronegative. General study findings and limits: HCMV specificity of the expanded NKG2C+ T cell clones was not established. In several donors, dominant clonotypes made up about 28.3-65% of CD3+CD56-NKG2C+ cells.

A note on this clonotype: Its antigen remains unknown.

Making the TCR beta cDNA relied on 5'RACE template switching with UMIs. TCRdb reworked the 5' RACE reads into one entry per CDR3 protein, no DNA. Found here are some 450,000 distinct CDR3 sequences; the top ten clones hold roughly 8%. Specimen: blood T cells: a sorted CD56 or NKG2C T cell subset, CD4+ or CD8+ T cells, or bulk PBMC T cells (not recorded which). The TCR comes from a woman between 18 and 70 years old in good health.

CDR3: CASSGAGGYTF. V and J are TRBV19 and TRBJ1-2; without DNA, the TCRdb call of TRBD1 cannot be checked. Germline lookup yields CDR1 LNHDA and CDR2 SQIVND (reference sequence). This CDR3 contains 11 residues. Variable domain in full (rest from reference TRBV19 and TRBJ1-2): DGGITQSPKYLFRKEGQNVTLSCEQNLNHDAMYWYRQDPGQGLRLIYYSQIVNDFQKGDIAEGYSVSREKKESFPLTVTSAQKNPTAFYLCASSGAGGYTFGSGTRLTVV.